The 30 T cell receptor beta chains in this list originate from one sample, sequenced in a study of blood T cell repertoires in COVID-19. Profiled with immunoSEQ multiplex PCR; TCRdb holds only in-frame clones, not every one. The table lists roughly 46,000 clones, 70% to 90% of them singletons. Sample: peripheral blood. The origin of the receptors is a human donor in a cohort sampled during active COVID-19. The donor label of this sample is uncertain.

This clone was seen a few times. The chain is built from TRBV7-9 and TRBJ2-2; 7 bases map to TRBD1. Germline V gene lookup returns CDR1 SEHNR and CDR2 FQNEAQ (reference sequence). CDR3 length: 14 amino acids. Trimming cost V 3 bases and J 7 bases; bases outside gene matches: 5. The DNA for the CDR3 is TGTGCCAGCAGCTTCGACAGGGCGGGCGGGGAGCTGTTTTTT. This encodes CASSFDRAGGELFF.

The chain uses TRBV23-1 and TRBJ1-3; 7 positions agree with TRBD1. TRBV23-1 is an ORF, and what it does is uncertain. The CDR3 loop spans 18 amino acids. V dropped 6 bases and J dropped 0; count of bases not matched to a gene: 14. CDR3 loop: CASRLWWDRLYSGNTIYF. CDR3 sequence (DNA): TGCGCCAGCAGACTCTGGTGGGACAGACTCTACTCTGGAAACACCATATATTTT.

The J gene is TRBJ2-5, the V gene TRBV9, with D tentatively TRBD2 (6 bases). CDR3 size: 14 residues. V was clipped by 0 bases and J by 5 bases, with 11 bases between them. Germline CDR1 SGDLS, CDR2 YYNGEE. The CDR3: CASSVAAGRETQYF. The CDR3 DNA follows: TGTGCCAGCAGCGTAGCGGCGGGGAGGGAGACCCAGTACTTC.

The chain employs TRBV5-1 and TRBJ2-5; TRBD1 agrees at 8 bases. There are 15 residues in the CDR3. Trimming at V came to 0 bases and at J to 4 bases, leaving 5 bases not matched to a gene. CDR1 is SGHRS and CDR2 is YFSETQ in the germline V gene. The CDR3 DNA sequence: TGCGCCAGCAGCTTGGCAGGGGGCGGAGGAGAGACCCAGTACTTC. It encodes CASSLAGGGGETQYF. Full variable domain (rest looked up from reference TRBV5-1 and TRBJ2-5): KAGVTQTPRYLIKTRGQQVTLSCSPISGHRSVSWYQQTPGQGLQFLFEYFSETQRNKGNFPGRFSGRQFSNSRSEMNVSTLELGDSALYLCASSLAGGGGETQYFGPGTRLLVL.

This clone was seen only a few times. The chain links TRBV3-1 (or the pseudogene TRBV3-2) to TRBJ2-7, with D maybe TRBD2 (6 bases). The CDR3 consists of 15 residues. Looked up from germline, CDR1 is LGHDT and CDR2 is YNNKEL (reference sequence). V was trimmed by 2 bases and J by 6 bases, leaving 17 bases between them. CDR3 DNA: TGTGCCAGCAGCCAAAACGAGGGAACCGGGGGCGAGCAGTACTTC. As protein: CASSQNEGTGGEQYF.

The V gene is TRBV7-2, the J gene TRBJ2-3; D may be TRBD1 (5 bases). Per germline, CDR1 SGHTA and CDR2 FQGNSA. The CDR3 is 13 amino acids. With 1 base removed from V and 7 bases from J, the gap between germline ends came to 9 bases. CDR3 coding DNA: TGTGCCAGCAGCTTAGATCAGGGTAATACGCAGTATTTT. Protein sequence: CASSLDQGNTQYF.

This clone has a single count. The rearrangement joins TRBV5-5 to TRBJ1-4; the match to TRBD1 covers 9 bases. V lost 4 bases, J lost 8 bases, and 9 bases stayed unmatched. The CDR3 consists of 15 residues. Germline assignment: CDR1 SGHKS and CDR2 YYEKEE (reference sequence). Here the CDR3 DNA reads TGTGCCAGCAGCCTGGGGGGACAGGGTCGGGAAAAACTGTTTTTT. Translation gives CASSLGGQGREKLFF.

The rearrangement links TRBV28 to TRBJ1-1; 7 bases are shared with TRBD1. The CDR3 consists of 14 residues. CDR1 is MDHEN and CDR2 is SYDVKM in the germline V gene. Germline trimming cut 4 bases from V and 5 bases from J; bases unmatched to any gene: 7. The CDR3 sequence: CASSYYRGRTEAFF. The CDR3 DNA is TGTGCCAGCAGTTACTACAGGGGAAGGACTGAAGCTTTCTTT. Together with reference TRBV28 and TRBJ1-1, the CDR3 gives the full variable domain: DVKVTQSSRYLVKRTGEKVFLECVQDMDHENMFWYRQDPGLGLRLIYFSYDVKMKEKGDIPEGYSVSREKKERFSLILESASTNQTSMYLCASSYYRGRTEAFFGQGTRLTVV.

This chain connects TRBV13 to TRBJ1-2, with D tentatively TRBD1 (5 bases). CDR1 is PRHDT and CDR2 is FYEKMQ in the germline V gene (reference sequence). The CDR3 covers 13 residues. Trimming took 7 bases from V and 4 from J, leaving 13 bases between them. The CDR3 here is CASTRQGVYGYTF. As DNA, the CDR3 is TGTGCCAGCACAAGGCAGGGCGTCTATGGCTACACCTTC.

The chain uses TRBV5-6 and TRBJ2-2, with D unclear. V lost 0 bases and J lost 5, with 8 bases in between. Germline values: CDR1 SGHDT, CDR2 YYEEEE. This CDR3 is built from 14 residues. This CDR3 is CASSLGSRTGELFF. The CDR3 DNA reads as TGTGCCAGCAGCTTGGGATCTCGGACCGGGGAGCTGTTTTTT.

The rearrangement uses TRBV6-1 and TRBJ2-2, with 8 bases aligning to TRBD2. The CDR3 is made up of 17 amino acids. The trim removed 2 bases at V and 1 base at J, leaving 6 bases unmatched. CDR1 is MNHNS, CDR2 SASEGT, per germline. CDR3 in amino acids: CASSETGGGLNTGELFF. The DNA for the CDR3 is TGTGCCAGCAGTGAAACCGGCGGGGGGCTGAACACCGGGGAGCTGTTTTTT.

J is TRBJ2-1 and V is TRBV7-2; 8 bases map to TRBD1. This CDR3 is built from 15 residues. CDR1 and CDR2 (germline): SGHTA, FQGNSA. The trim removed 1 base at V and 3 bases at J, leaving 2 bases unmatched. In nucleotides, the CDR3 is TGTGCCAGCAGCTTAGACAGGGGGGTCTACAATGAGCAGTTCTTC. Amino acids: CASSLDRGVYNEQFF.

CDR3 residues: CASRPLAGGLHEQYF. The DNA of the CDR3 is TGTGCCAGCAGGCCCCTAGCGGGGGGGCTCCACGAGCAGTACTTC. This chain links TRBV6-5 with TRBJ2-7; 12 bases agree with TRBD2. The V gene's germline CDR1 is MNHEY and CDR2 SVGAGI. The CDR3 contains 15 residues. Germline trimming cut 6 bases from V and 5 bases from J; bases unmatched to any gene: 8.

The chain has TRBV2 and TRBJ1-6, with 10 bases aligning to TRBD1. Germline CDR1 SNHLY, CDR2 FYNNEI. The CDR3 has 14 residues. J gave up 10 bases and V 9 bases, and 9 bases lay outside the gene matches. CDR3 in DNA: TGTGCCAGGGACACCGGGACAGGGGAATCACCCCTCCACTTT. It specifies CARDTGTGESPLHF.

The chain recombines TRBV5-6 with TRBJ2-1, with 11 bases fitting TRBD1. The J segment lost 6 bases and the V segment lost 6 bases, leaving 11 bases of the junction unmatched. Germline CDR1 SGHDT, CDR2 YYEEEE. The CDR3 spans 16 residues. CDR3 DNA sequence: TGTGCCAGCACCCTCATCGGGACAGGGGGGGGCAATGAGCAGTTCTTC. This translates into CASTLIGTGGGNEQFF. Using reference TRBV5-6 and TRBJ2-1 for the parts outside the CDR3, the full variable domain is DAGVTQSPTHLIKTRGQQVTLRCSPKSGHDTVSWYQQALGQGPQFIFQYYEEEERQRGNFPDRFSGHQFPNYSSELNVNALLLGDSALYLCASTLIGTGGGNEQFFGPGTRLTVL.

This sequence joins TRBV4-1 and TRBJ2-7, with D tentatively TRBD2 (5 bases). This CDR3 spans 14 amino acids. With 0 bases removed from V and 2 bases from J, the gap between germline ends came to 8 bases. Germline CDR1 reads MGHRA; CDR2 reads YSYEKL. The DNA for the CDR3 is TGCGCCAGCAGCCAAGAAGAGGGAACCTACGAGCAGTACTTC. Protein product: CASSQEEGTYEQYF.

The V gene is TRBV25-1, the J gene TRBJ1-2; 9 bases align to TRBD1. In germline, CDR1 is MGHDK, CDR2 SYGVNS. Losses at the gene ends were 2 bases for V and 7 bases for J; bases not matched to a gene: 5. This CDR3 spans 14 amino acids. This CDR3 is CASSERDRVGGYTF. CDR3 DNA: TGTGCCAGCAGTGAACGGGACAGGGTGGGTGGCTACACCTTC.

The chain joins TRBV11-2 to TRBJ2-7, with TRBD2 matching 7 bases. The CDR3 has 14 residues. After removal of 1 base from V and 6 bases from J, the junction contained 6 bases not matched to a gene. Germline CDR1 SGHAT, CDR2 FQNNGV. The CDR3 DNA follows: TGTGCCAGCAGCTTAGGGACTAGAAGAGGCGAGCAGTACTTC. It is translated as CASSLGTRRGEQYF.

The rearrangement joins TRBV18 to TRBJ2-2; 10 bases match TRBD1. Germline V gives CDR1 KGHSH, CDR2 LQKENI. The CDR3 covers 15 residues. After removal of 6 bases from V and 5 bases from J, the junction contained 6 bases not matched to a gene. The CDR3 sequence: CASSPGQGMTGELFF. The CDR3 DNA reads TGTGCCAGCTCCCCGGGACAGGGGATGACCGGGGAGCTGTTTTTT.

This rearrangement joins TRBV7-9 to TRBJ1-1; 7 bases align to TRBD1. V lost 5 bases and J lost 1; bases outside the gene matches: 4. Germline V lookup: CDR1 SEHNR, CDR2 FQNEAQ (reference sequence). The CDR3 extends over 14 amino acids. The CDR3 region is CASSQNRGNTEAFF. The DNA for the CDR3 is TGTGCCAGCAGCCAAAACAGGGGGAACACTGAAGCTTTCTTT.

This clone was counted a few times. This rearrangement joins TRBV5-6 to TRBJ1-6, with D possibly matching TRBD1 (5 bases). CDR3 length equals 14 residues. The germline V and J ends were trimmed by 4 bases and 7 bases, with 12 bases remaining between them. Germline CDR1 and CDR2: SGHDT and YYEEEE. CDR3 region: CASSPRVINSPLHF. CDR3 coding DNA: TGTGCCAGCAGCCCCAGGGTCATCAATTCACCCCTCCACTTT.

This clone is termed medium-sized (0.01 to 0.1%). The rearrangement uses TRBV6-6 and TRBJ2-7; TRBD2 aligns across 8 bases. CDR1 MNHNY and CDR2 SVGAGI come from the germline V gene (reference sequence). The CDR3 is 14 amino acids. Here the CDR3 DNA reads TGTGGGACGAGGCGGGGGGAGGATTCCTACGAGCAGTACTTC. It translates to CGTRRGEDSYEQYF.

The chain links TRBV7-6 to TRBJ2-3; 9 bases match TRBD2. The CDR3 has 18 residues. The trim removed 0 bases at V and 0 bases at J, leaving 7 bases unmatched. Germline CDR1 SGHVS, CDR2 FNYEAQ. CDR3 protein: CASSLALSGGSSTDTQYF. The CDR3 DNA reads as TGTGCCAGCAGCTTAGCGCTTAGCGGGGGTTCTAGCACAGATACGCAGTATTTT.

The chain links TRBV7-2 to TRBJ2-3, with D possibly TRBD2 on 6 matching bases. The V end lost 6 bases, the J end lost 4 bases, and 17 bases lay between the germline ends. Germline CDR1 is SGHTA and CDR2 is FQGNSA. The CDR3 extends over 15 amino acids. As DNA, the CDR3 is TGTGCCAGCAGTCCAACGGGACTCCATGCAGATACGCAGTATTTT. Protein sequence: CASSPTGLHADTQYF.

The rearrangement links TRBV5-1 to TRBJ2-5; possible D gene TRBD2, 5 bases. The V gene lost 4 bases and the J gene lost 5 bases, with 15 bases spanning the gap. Germline V lookup: CDR1 SGHRS, CDR2 YFSETQ. The CDR3 runs to 14 residues. The CDR3: CASSPVRGQETQYF. The DNA of the CDR3 is TGCGCCAGCAGCCCCGTTCGGGGTCAGGAGACCCAGTACTTC.

The chain employs TRBV7-2 and TRBJ2-7, with 10 bases fitting TRBD1. Germline V CDR1 and CDR2: SGHTA, FQGNSA. V lost 5 bases, J lost 3 bases, and 10 bases stayed unmatched. The CDR3 loop spans 16 amino acids. The CDR3 sequence is CASSPPRRTGGYEQYF. The CDR3 DNA follows: TGTGCCAGCAGCCCGCCCCGGAGGACAGGGGGCTACGAGCAGTACTTC.

V is TRBV5-1 and J is TRBJ1-4; TRBD1 might be the D (6 bases). Trimming took off 4 bases at V and 9 bases at J, with 16 bases between the two ends. Per the germline V gene, CDR1 is SGHRS and CDR2 is YFSETQ. The CDR3 length is 14 residues. The CDR3 DNA reads as TGCGCCAGCAGCGCGGAAGGCGGGGGCCAAAAACTGTTTTTT. It is translated as CASSAEGGGQKLFF.

The rearrangement joins TRBV24-1 to TRBJ2-3, with a tentative D call TRBD2 (5 bases). Looked up from germline, CDR1 is KGHDR and CDR2 is SFDVKD. This CDR3 contains 14 residues. V was cut by 3 bases and J by 7 bases, with 13 bases left in between. The CDR3 region is CATSDVEGGNTQYF. The CDR3 coding sequence is TGTGCCACCAGTGATGTTGAGGGTGGAAATACGCAGTATTTT.

This chain joins TRBV28 and TRBJ2-5, with 8 nucleotides matching TRBD1. In germline, CDR1 is MDHEN, CDR2 SYDVKM. The ends lost 6 bases at V and 4 bases at J; junction bases unmatched: 4. This CDR3 region has 13 residues. The DNA of the CDR3 is TGTGCCAGCAGATGGGACAGGCGAGAGACCCAGTACTTC. Amino acid sequence: CASRWDRRETQYF.

The rearrangement links TRBV25-1 to TRBJ1-4; 9 positions match TRBD1. Germline assignment: CDR1 MGHDK and CDR2 SYGVNS. With 3 bases clipped from V and 7 bases from J, the junction kept 9 bases outside the gene matches. The CDR3 has 16 residues. This CDR3 is CASSDLTGGESEKLFF. CDR3 sequence (DNA): TGTGCCAGCAGTGACCTCACAGGGGGCGAAAGTGAAAAACTGTTTTTT.